The clone carrying this TCR beta chain was counted between two and nine times. Its antigen is currently unknown. MiXCR, applied by TCRdb to the 5' RACE reads, yields one record per CDR3 protein. The sample carries 550,000 to 800,000 distinct CDR3 sequences, around 7.4% recorded once. These data come from a study of identical twins. Study-wide findings and caveats: A lower insertion count was a feature of abundant cord blood beta clonotypes, with no such feature in memory repertoires. Beta out-of-frame sequences showed weaker excess sharing between twins.

CDR3 length: 16 amino acids. These data also featured in a second study, about yellow fever vaccine responses in identical twins. That source notes: Reportedly, the T cell response mounted by twins to vaccine seemed partly convergent, partly personalized.

The TCR was taken from a woman younger than 35 in good health. Sequenced: PBMCs. This sequence joins TRBV21-1 and TRBJ2-2; TRBD2, as called in the table, went unchecked against the DNA. TRBV21-1 is flagged as a pseudogene. The CDR3 here is CASSKGASGVLRELFF. CDR3 coding DNA: TGTGCCAGCAGCAAAGGGGCCAGCGGGGTCCTAAGGGAGCTGTTTTTT.